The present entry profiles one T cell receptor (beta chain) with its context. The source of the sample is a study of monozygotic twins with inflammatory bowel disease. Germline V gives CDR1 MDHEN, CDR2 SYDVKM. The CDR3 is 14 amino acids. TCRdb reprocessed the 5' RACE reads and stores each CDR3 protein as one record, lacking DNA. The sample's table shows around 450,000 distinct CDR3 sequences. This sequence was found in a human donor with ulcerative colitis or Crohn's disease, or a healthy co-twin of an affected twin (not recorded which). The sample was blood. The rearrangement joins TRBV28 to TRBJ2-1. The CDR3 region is CAGAAGGSYNEQFF.